One sample yielded the 29 T cell receptor beta chains listed below, sequenced in a study of blood T cell repertoires in COVID-19. Clones were sequenced by immunoSEQ multiplex PCR, and TCRdb holds only the in-frame ones, with some missing. The table records 250,000 to 350,000 clones, 75% to 90% of them present only once. Specimen: PBMCs or T cells enriched from blood (not recorded which). These receptors were obtained from a woman between 25 and 40 years old who had recovered from COVID-19.

The V gene is TRBV2, the J gene TRBJ1-5; a possible D gene is TRBD1 (5 bases). Germline CDR1 and CDR2: SNHLY and FYNNEI. This CDR3 is built from 14 residues. V was shortened by 1 base and J by 9 bases, with 13 bases between the two germline ends. CDR3 nucleotides: TGTGCCAGCAGTGAAGTTAGGGGCAATACGCCCCAGCATTTT. Amino acids: CASSEVRGNTPQHF.

The CDR3 loop is CASSYSNSGSTDTQYF. As DNA, the CDR3 is TGTGCCAGCAGTTACTCGAACAGCGGTAGCACAGATACGCAGTATTTT. The V call is TRBV6-6, the J call TRBJ2-3; a weak D match, TRBD2 (5 bases). CDR1 and CDR2 from the germline V gene are MNHNY and SVGAGI (reference sequence). The V end lost 0 bases, the J end lost 0 bases, and 10 bases lay between the germline ends. The CDR3 runs to 16 residues.

The genes are TRBV18 and TRBJ1-5, with D unclear. The germline V gene has CDR1 KGHSH and CDR2 LQKENI. This CDR3 contains 12 residues. Between the trimmed V and J ends, which lost 0 bases and 8 bases, there was a span of 5 bases. CDR3 nucleotides: TGTGCCAGCTCACCACCAGGAGAGCCCCAGCATTTT. Its protein product is CASSPPGEPQHF.

The CDR3 sequence: CASSQSFTGAWNEQFF. The CDR3, as DNA: TGTGCCAGCAGCCAAAGTTTTACAGGGGCATGGAATGAGCAGTTCTTC. The chain is built from TRBV14 and TRBJ2-1; 7 nucleotides line up with TRBD1. CDR1 and CDR2 from the germline V gene are SGHDN and FVKESK. The CDR3 runs 16 residues. Losses at the gene ends were 2 bases for V and 7 bases for J; bases not matched to a gene: 11.

This clone was observed a single time. The CDR3 DNA sequence: TGTGCCAGCAGCCGCAAACAGGGGGGCAATCAGCCCCAGCATTTT. Translation: CASSRKQGGNQPQHF. This chain uses TRBV4-2 with TRBJ1-5, with 8 bases that match TRBD1. Trimming cost V 4 bases and J 2 bases; bases outside gene matches: 4. The CDR3 sequence is 15 residues long. Looked up from germline, CDR1 is LGHNA and CDR2 is YNFKEQ.

V and J are TRBV28 and TRBJ1-3, with 7 nucleotides matching TRBD1. The CDR3 runs to 15 residues. With 6 bases clipped from V and 1 base from J, the junction kept 6 bases outside the gene matches. Germline CDR1 is MDHEN and CDR2 is SYDVKM. DNA for the CDR3: TGTGCCAGCAGGAAGGGGGCCTCTTCTGGAAACACCATATATTTT. Translation gives CASRKGASSGNTIYF.

V gene TRBV9 combines with J gene TRBJ1-3; TRBD1 might be the D (6 bases). The CDR3 totals 14 residues. V was clipped by 4 bases and J by 1 base, with 9 bases between them. Looked up from germline, CDR1 is SGDLS and CDR2 is YYNGEE. CDR3 amino acids: CASSPTGSGNTIYF. The CDR3, as DNA: TGTGCCAGCAGCCCGACAGGATCTGGAAACACCATATATTTT.

This rearrangement joins TRBV5-1 to TRBJ2-1, with D maybe TRBD2 (5 bases). V dropped 1 base and J dropped 0 bases, with 11 bases sitting between them. This CDR3 is built from 16 residues. CDR1 and CDR2 from the germline V gene are SGHRS and YFSETQ. As DNA, the CDR3 is TGCGCCAGCAGCTTGTCCGCACTAGACTCCTACAATGAGCAGTTCTTC. Translating it yields CASSLSALDSYNEQFF. The complete variable domain, with remaining parts taken from reference TRBV5-1 and TRBJ2-1, reads KAGVTQTPRYLIKTRGQQVTLSCSPISGHRSVSWYQQTPGQGLQFLFEYFSETQRNKGNFPGRFSGRQFSNSRSEMNVSTLELGDSALYLCASSLSALDSYNEQFFGPGTRLTVL.

The chain carries TRBV28 and TRBJ2-2; D possibly corresponds to TRBD2 (6 bases). This CDR3 comprises 11 residues. Germline V gives CDR1 MDHEN, CDR2 SYDVKM. V was trimmed by 7 bases and J by 8 bases, leaving 8 bases between them. The CDR3 loop is CASTRGGELFF. The DNA of the CDR3 is TGTGCCAGCACGCGGGGTGGGGAGCTGTTTTTT.

The chain joins TRBV7-8 to TRBJ1-1; TRBD1 might be the D (6 bases). Germline loops: CDR1 SGHVS, CDR2 FQNEAQ. The CDR3 contains 15 residues. The V end was cut by 1 base, the J end by 0 bases, with 9 bases between. CDR3 protein: CASSLETGLNTEAFF. CDR3 nucleotides: TGTGCCAGCAGCTTAGAAACAGGGCTGAACACTGAAGCTTTCTTT.

Relative to its sample, this clone is medium-sized (0.01 to 0.1%). V gene TRBV28 combines with J gene TRBJ2-2; maybe TRBD1 (5 bases). The V end was cut by 3 bases, the J end by 7 bases, with 21 bases between. Germline V gene sequence: CDR1 MDHEN, CDR2 SYDVKM. There are 17 residues in the CDR3. This CDR3 is CASSFRQKGVRGGELFF. The CDR3, as DNA: TGTGCCAGCAGTTTCCGGCAGAAAGGGGTCCGCGGCGGGGAGCTGTTTTTT.

The rearrangement uses TRBV28 and TRBJ2-1; D possibly corresponds to TRBD1 (5 bases). The germline CDR1 and CDR2 sequences are MDHEN and SYDVKM. With 6 bases removed from V and 0 bases from J, the gap between germline ends came to 18 bases. This CDR3 is 17 amino acids long. The CDR3 loop reads CASSTTRQSISYNEQFF. The DNA for the CDR3 is TGTGCCAGCAGCACCACCAGACAGTCCATCTCCTACAATGAGCAGTTCTTC.

This clone was recorded a few times. This chain connects TRBV4-1 to TRBJ1-1; D may be TRBD1 (6 bases). CDR1 and CDR2 from the germline V gene are MGHRA and YSYEKL. This CDR3 region has 16 residues. The V gene lost 0 bases and the J gene lost 7 bases, with 18 bases spanning the gap. The CDR3 nucleotides read TGCGCCAGCAGCCAAGATCGGGGCCCAAGGGGGAGTGAAGCTTTCTTT. This gives the protein CASSQDRGPRGSEAFF.

The chain couples TRBV7-2 to TRBJ1-6; D possibly corresponds to TRBD1 (5 bases). Germline assignment: CDR1 SGHTA and CDR2 FQGNSA. V was trimmed by 0 bases and J by 9 bases, leaving 15 bases between them. This CDR3 comprises 16 residues. CDR3 sequence: CASSLAGQGVGSPLHF. CDR3 DNA sequence: TGTGCCAGCAGCTTAGCAGGGCAGGGTGTCGGTTCACCCCTCCACTTT.

The V and J genes are TRBV29-1 and TRBJ2-5; weak D call: TRBD1 (5 bases). CDR1 SQVTM and CDR2 ANQGSEA come from the germline V gene. The germline V and J ends were trimmed by 7 bases and 6 bases, with 21 bases remaining between them. The CDR3 has 14 residues. The CDR3, as DNA: TGCAGCGCTGTAGGCTCCGGGCAGGGTAAGACCCAGTACTTC. This encodes CSAVGSGQGKTQYF.

V is TRBV18 and J is TRBJ2-1; 8 positions match TRBD1. The ends lost 2 bases at V and 6 bases at J; junction bases unmatched: 6. The CDR3 covers 15 residues. Germline lookup yields CDR1 KGHSH and CDR2 LQKENI. The CDR3 reads CASSPADRAGNEQFF. The CDR3 nucleotides read TGTGCCAGCTCACCAGCGGACAGGGCCGGCAATGAGCAGTTCTTC. The variable domain in full, with the rest retrieved from reference TRBV18 and TRBJ2-1, is NAGVMQNPRHLVRRRGQEARLRCSPMKGHSHVYWYRQLPEEGLKFMVYLQKENIIDESGMPKERFSAEFPKEGPSILRIQQVVRGDSAAYFCASSPADRAGNEQFFGPGTRLTVL.

The rearrangement joins TRBV11-1 to TRBJ2-2; 8 nucleotides align to TRBD2. The CDR3 covers 16 residues. The V gene end was trimmed by 1 base and the J gene end by 1 base; junction bases not matched to a gene: 2. Germline lookup yields CDR1 SGHAT and CDR2 FQDESV (reference sequence). In nucleotides, the CDR3 is TGTGCCAGCAGCTTAGAAGCGGGGGAGAACACCGGGGAGCTGTTTTTT. Translation gives CASSLEAGENTGELFF.

The chain employs TRBV24-1 and TRBJ2-3; D unresolved. V was shortened by 1 base and J by 5 bases, with 6 bases between the two germline ends. The CDR3 runs 13 residues. Per the germline V gene, CDR1 is KGHDR and CDR2 is SFDVKD. CDR3: CATSDFSGDTQYF. The CDR3 DNA reads as TGTGCCACCAGTGATTTTTCGGGAGATACGCAGTATTTT.

The chain combines TRBV19 with TRBJ1-2; no clear D gene. Deletions cut 8 bases from V and 4 bases from J, with 14 bases between. The CDR3 consists of 13 residues. CDR1 and CDR2 from the germline V gene are LNHDA and SQIVND (reference sequence). The CDR3 coding sequence is TGTGCCAGTCTTGGTCCAGGCTTCTATGGCTACACCTTC. Amino acid sequence: CASLGPGFYGYTF.

The gene calls are TRBV6-4 and TRBJ1-3; D unresolved. The germline V and J ends were trimmed by 0 bases and 4 bases, with 10 bases remaining between them. The germline CDR1 and CDR2 sequences are MRHNA and SNTAGT. The CDR3 contains 15 residues. The CDR3 DNA is TGTGCCAGCAGTGACTCCCATGGTCGGGGAAACACCATATATTTT. Its translation is CASSDSHGRGNTIYF.

In its sample, this clone was seen once. The junction shows a germline mismatch at one end, possibly a read error. The chain employs TRBV6-5 and TRBJ1-2; TRBD1 aligns across 11 bases. There are 15 residues in the CDR3. Germline loops: CDR1 MNHEY, CDR2 SVGAGI. The CDR3: CASSNSGQGGYGYTF. As DNA, the CDR3 is TGTGCCAGCAGTAACTCGGGACAGGGGGGCTATGGCTACACCTTC.

The J gene is TRBJ2-7, the V gene TRBV5-6; no firm D call. Trimming took off 2 bases at V and 3 bases at J, with 6 bases between the two ends. CDR1 and CDR2 (germline): SGHDT, YYEEEE. The CDR3 spans 12 residues. The CDR3 DNA follows: TGTGCCAGCAGCTTTTCGGGCTACGAGCAGTACTTC. Translating it yields CASSFSGYEQYF. The complete variable domain, with remaining parts taken from reference TRBV5-6 and TRBJ2-7, reads DAGVTQSPTHLIKTRGQQVTLRCSPKSGHDTVSWYQQALGQGPQFIFQYYEEEERQRGNFPDRFSGHQFPNYSSELNVNALLLGDSALYLCASSFSGYEQYFGPGTRLTVT.

CDR3 nucleotides: TGTGCCAGCAACCCGACAGGGAACAATCAGCCCCAGCATTTT. It yields the protein CASNPTGNNQPQHF. This chain joins TRBV6-5 and TRBJ1-5; TRBD1 agrees at 7 bases. The CDR3 is made up of 14 amino acids. The V and J ends lost 7 bases and 3 bases, in that order; junction bases with no gene match: 6. Germline V CDR1 and CDR2: MNHEY, SVGAGI.

V is TRBV28 and J is TRBJ1-6; 7 bases align to TRBD1. This CDR3 is 14 amino acids long. Germline V gene lookup returns CDR1 MDHEN and CDR2 SYDVKM. V lost 5 bases and J lost 8; bases outside the gene matches: 6. CDR3 nucleotide sequence: TGTGCCAGCAGTAGACAGGGTAATGATTCACCCCTCCACTTT. It codes for CASSRQGNDSPLHF.

The chain employs TRBV4-2 and TRBJ1-2, with 9 bases fitting TRBD1. CDR1 LGHNA and CDR2 YNFKEQ come from the germline V gene. The CDR3 spans 20 residues. V lost 3 bases and J lost 3; bases outside the gene matches: 20. The CDR3 nucleotides read TGTGCCAGCAGCCACCCGCTTTCCCCTTCCGGGACAGGGCTTCACTATGGCTACACCTTC. Amino acid sequence: CASSHPLSPSGTGLHYGYTF.

V is TRBV5-1 and J is TRBJ1-1, with no clear D. The germline V gene has CDR1 SGHRS and CDR2 YFSETQ. The V end lost 1 base, the J end lost 4 bases, and 8 bases lay between the germline ends. The CDR3 totals 13 residues. This CDR3 is CASSLQSFTEAFF. DNA of the CDR3: TGCGCCAGCAGCTTGCAGTCATTCACTGAAGCTTTCTTT.

The chain joins TRBV7-9 to TRBJ1-5, with 8 bases that match TRBD1. V was clipped by 4 bases and J by 3 bases; unmatched bases: 8. Germline CDR1 reads SEHNR; CDR2 reads FQNEAQ (reference sequence). This CDR3 comprises 16 residues. CDR3 sequence: CASSSTGTGDNQPQHF. DNA for the CDR3: TGTGCCAGCAGCTCTACCGGGACAGGTGACAATCAGCCCCAGCATTTT.

The chain carries TRBV5-1 and TRBJ1-1, with no clear D. This CDR3 has 14 residues. Germline V gene data show CDR1 as SGHRS and CDR2 as YFSETQ. V was trimmed by 5 bases and J by 0 bases, leaving 11 bases between them. CDR3: CASRSGDLNTEAFF. The DNA of the CDR3 is TGCGCCAGCAGATCCGGGGATCTGAACACTGAAGCTTTCTTT.

The gene calls are TRBV6-5 and TRBJ1-3; D call uncertain. Germline CDR1 MNHEY, CDR2 SVGAGI. The CDR3 is made up of 13 amino acids. V lost 7 bases and J 4 bases, leaving 11 bases between the germline ends. The CDR3: CASINFQGNTIYF. DNA of the CDR3: TGTGCCAGCATTAATTTTCAGGGAAACACCATATATTTT.